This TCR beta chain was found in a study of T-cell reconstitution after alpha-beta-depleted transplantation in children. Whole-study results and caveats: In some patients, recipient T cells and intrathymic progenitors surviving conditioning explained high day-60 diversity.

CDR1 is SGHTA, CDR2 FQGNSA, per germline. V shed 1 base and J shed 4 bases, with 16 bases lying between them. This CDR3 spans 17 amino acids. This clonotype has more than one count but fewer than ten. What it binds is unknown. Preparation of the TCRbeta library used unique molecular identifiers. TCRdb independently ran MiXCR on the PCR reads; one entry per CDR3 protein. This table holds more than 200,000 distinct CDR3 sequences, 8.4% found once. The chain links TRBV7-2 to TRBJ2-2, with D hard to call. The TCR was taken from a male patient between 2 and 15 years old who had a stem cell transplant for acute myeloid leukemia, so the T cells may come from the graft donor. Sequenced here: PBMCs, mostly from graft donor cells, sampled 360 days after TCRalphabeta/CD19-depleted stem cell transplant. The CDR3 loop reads CASSLGPSLRSTGELFF. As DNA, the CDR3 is TGTGCCAGCAGCTTAGGACCCTCGTTGCGGAGCACCGGGGAGCTGTTTTTT.